The 8 T cell receptor beta chains given below trace back to one sample, sequenced in a study of T cells in Graves' hyperthyroidism and ophthalmopathy. Amplified TCR beta CDR3 regions derived from RNA transcripts. Carried out on the TCR CDR3, a first-round RT-PCR used the HTBI primer set. TCRdb reprocessed the multiplex PCR reads via MiXCR and lists one record per CDR3 protein. This table has some 350,000 distinct CDR3 sequences, under 20% appearing once. Sequenced material: blood. Every receptor here comes from a woman aged 18 to 35 with Graves' hyperthyroidism.

This clonotype was found many times. The CDR3 protein is CASTEQFNQPQHF. The DNA for the CDR3 is TGTGCCAGCACCGAACAGTTCAATCAGCCCCAGCATTTT. The chain carries TRBV12-3 or TRBV12-4 and TRBJ1-5; D gene unclear. The length of the CDR3 is 13 residues. Trimming stripped 7 bases from V and 3 bases from J, with 10 bases between.

This clonotype was recorded many times. This chain connects TRBV2 to TRBJ1-1, with 7 bases matching TRBD1. Germline V gene lookup returns CDR1 SNHLY and CDR2 FYNNEI. Trimming at V came to 2 bases and at J to 8 bases, leaving 5 bases not matched to a gene. This CDR3 is 13 amino acids long. The CDR3: CASSEFEGAEAFF. In DNA form, the CDR3 reads TGTGCCAGCAGTGAATTTGAGGGGGCGGAAGCTTTCTTT.

This clonotype was seen repeatedly, ten times or more. The rearrangement links TRBV6-1 to TRBJ1-2, with TRBD1 identical over 7 bases. The CDR3 totals 13 residues. J was trimmed by 4 bases and V by 4 bases; bases with no gene match: 3. Germline CDR1 is MNHNS and CDR2 is SASEGT. The CDR3, as DNA: TGTGCCAGCAGTGTCGCAGGGGGCTATGGCTACACCTTC. Residues: CASSVAGGYGYTF.

This clonotype came up many times. The rearrangement joins TRBV20-1 to TRBJ1-5; no firm D call. V lost 2 bases to trimming and J lost 1 base, with 6 bases between them. The CDR3 is made up of 13 amino acids. Per germline, CDR1 DFQATT and CDR2 SNEGSKA (reference sequence). The CDR3 nucleotides read TGCAGTGCTAGACGGCAGAGCAATCAGCCCCAGCATTTT. Encoded protein: CSARRQSNQPQHF.

The CDR3 here is CASSLAILRGPDYGYTF. CDR3 nucleotides: TGTGCCAGCAGCTTAGCGATCCTAAGAGGGCCTGACTATGGCTACACCTTC. The chain recombines TRBV7-2 with TRBJ1-2, with no clear D. The CDR3 is 17 residues long. V lost 0 bases and J lost 3, with 17 bases in between. From germline, CDR1 is SGHTA and CDR2 FQGNSA.

This clonotype has at least ten counts. This chain's CDR3 is CASSQVPAGLGYTF. The CDR3 region has the DNA TGTGCCAGCAGCCAAGTCCCCGCAGGGCTCGGCTACACCTTC. This rearrangement joins TRBV3-1 to TRBJ1-2; D is perhaps TRBD1 (5 bases). The CDR3 runs 14 residues. Trimming pared 1 base from V and 8 bases from J, leaving 14 bases between. Germline V gene data show CDR1 as LGHDT and CDR2 as YNNKEL (reference sequence).

The V and J genes are TRBV6-4 and TRBJ1-6, with a tentative D call TRBD1 (5 bases). The CDR3 runs to 22 residues. From germline, CDR1 is MRHNA and CDR2 SNTAGT. V lost 2 bases and J 0 bases, leaving 26 bases between the germline ends. The CDR3 nucleotides are TGTGCCAGCAGTGACGGCCCCCTGACAGCCGGATTTTGGCGCTCCTATAATTCACCCCTCCACTTT. As protein: CASSDGPLTAGFWRSYNSPLHF.

This clonotype was seen just once. Germline is not matched at one junction end, which may reflect a read error. The chain has TRBV12-3 or TRBV12-4 and TRBJ1-1; D is possibly TRBD1 (5 bases). This CDR3 spans 13 amino acids. The CDR3 sequence: CASRGRGNTDAFF. For the CDR3, the DNA is TGTGCCAGCAGGGGACGAGGGAACACTGATGCTTTCTTT.